This is a list of T cell receptor beta chains from one sample in a study of blood T cell repertoires in COVID-19. Profiled with immunoSEQ multiplex PCR; TCRdb holds only in-frame clones, not every one. This table has under 300,000 clones, about 85% appearing once. Sample: peripheral blood. The receptors originated from a man under 40 who had recovered from COVID-19. Both conserved end residues are part of each CDR3. The order of the fields is V gene, D gene, CDR3 length, J gene, clone size, CDR3 protein, CDR3 DNA. The D gene is left open where the match is weak. Size values are once, few and many counts, or a class for expanded clones, and some rows have none.

V gene: TRBV10-1
D gene: .
CDR3 length: 16
J gene: TRBJ1-3
clone size: .
CDR3 protein: CASQSGREGSGNTIYF
CDR3 DNA: TGCGCCTCACAAAGTGGTCGGGAAGGCTCTGGAAACACCATATATTTT

V gene: TRBV29-1
D gene: .
CDR3 length: 13
J gene: TRBJ2-5
clone size: .
CDR3 protein: CSVQRGAQETQYF
CDR3 DNA: TGCAGCGTTCAACGGGGGGCCCAAGAGACCCAGTACTTC

V gene: TRBV3-1/TRBV3-2
D gene: .
CDR3 length: 18
J gene: TRBJ1-6
clone size: .
CDR3 protein: CASSLGPGVGSYNSPLHF
CDR3 DNA: TGTGCCAGCAGCCTTGGCCCAGGGGTGGGCTCCTATAATTCACCCCTCCACTTT

V gene: TRBV12-3/TRBV12-4
D gene: TRBD1
CDR3 length: 12
J gene: TRBJ1-6
clone size: .
CDR3 protein: CASSGQGRALHF
CDR3 DNA: TGTGCCAGCAGTGGACAGGGGAGGGCCCTCCACTTT

V gene: TRBV7-9
D gene: .
CDR3 length: 12
J gene: TRBJ1-2
clone size: .
CDR3 protein: CASSLDSLGYTF
CDR3 DNA: TGTGCCAGCAGCTTGGACAGCTTGGGCTACACCTTC

V gene: TRBV12-5
D gene: TRBD1
CDR3 length: 16
J gene: TRBJ2-5
clone size: .
CDR3 protein: CASGPPGWTGQETQYF
CDR3 DNA: TGTGCTAGTGGTCCGCCGGGCTGGACAGGCCAAGAGACCCAGTACTTC

V gene: TRBV5-1
D gene: .
CDR3 length: 14
J gene: TRBJ2-7
clone size: .
CDR3 protein: CASSLPGLSYEQYF
CDR3 DNA: TGCGCCAGCAGCCTCCCGGGACTTTCCTACGAGCAGTACTTC

V gene: TRBV2
D gene: .
CDR3 length: 14
J gene: TRBJ1-1
clone size: .
CDR3 protein: CASSGGQLNTEAFF
CDR3 DNA: TGTGCCAGCAGTGGGGGGCAGTTGAACACTGAAGCTTTCTTT

V gene: TRBV6-5
D gene: TRBD2
CDR3 length: 14
J gene: TRBJ2-1
clone size: .
CDR3 protein: CASSGTSGYNEQFF
CDR3 DNA: TGTGCCAGCTCCGGGACTAGCGGCTACAATGAGCAGTTCTTC

V gene: TRBV11-2
D gene: .
CDR3 length: 14
J gene: TRBJ1-2
clone size: few
CDR3 protein: CASSPSAANYGYTF
CDR3 DNA: TGTGCCAGCAGCCCCAGCGCCGCTAACTATGGCTACACCTTC

V gene: TRBV7-9
D gene: .
CDR3 length: 12
J gene: TRBJ2-7
clone size: few
CDR3 protein: CASSLVAYEQYF
CDR3 DNA: TGTGCCAGCAGCTTAGTCGCGTACGAGCAGTACTTC

V gene: TRBV19
D gene: .
CDR3 length: 13
J gene: TRBJ2-2
clone size: few
CDR3 protein: CASSGGNTGELFF
CDR3 DNA: TGTGCCAGTAGTGGCGGAAACACCGGGGAGCTGTTTTTT

V gene: TRBV29-1
D gene: TRBD2
CDR3 length: 16
J gene: TRBJ2-3
clone size: .
CDR3 protein: CSVKILAGLDIDTQYF
CDR3 DNA: TGCAGCGTTAAGATACTAGCGGGGCTTGATATCGATACGCAGTATTTT

V gene: TRBV10-3
D gene: TRBD2
CDR3 length: 19
J gene: TRBJ2-2
clone size: .
CDR3 protein: CAISESGVAGGMNTGELFF
CDR3 DNA: TGTGCCATCAGTGAGTCGGGGGTAGCGGGGGGCATGAACACCGGGGAGCTGTTTTTT

V gene: TRBV2
D gene: .
CDR3 length: 15
J gene: TRBJ1-6
clone size: .
CDR3 protein: CASRRERPTNSPLHF
CDR3 DNA: TGTGCCAGCAGGAGGGAGCGTCCAACTAATTCACCCCTCCACTTT

V gene: TRBV19
D gene: .
CDR3 length: 16
J gene: TRBJ2-5
clone size: .
CDR3 protein: CASSIDLRGGPGTQYF
CDR3 DNA: TGTGCCAGTAGTATAGATCTGAGGGGGGGGCCCGGGACCCAGTACTTC

V gene: TRBV7-8
D gene: TRBD1
CDR3 length: 14
J gene: TRBJ1-6
clone size: .
CDR3 protein: CASSYRGKNSPLHF
CDR3 DNA: TGTGCCAGCAGCTACAGGGGGAAAAATTCACCCCTCCACTTT

V gene: TRBV7-9
D gene: .
CDR3 length: 14
J gene: TRBJ2-5
clone size: .
CDR3 protein: CASSLWGGEETQYF
CDR3 DNA: TGTGCCAGCAGCTTATGGGGCGGGGAAGAGACCCAGTACTTC

V gene: TRBV2
D gene: .
CDR3 length: 14
J gene: TRBJ2-5
clone size: .
CDR3 protein: CAVNRGRIVRTQYF
CDR3 DNA: TGTGCCGTAAATAGGGGTAGAATTGTCAGGACCCAGTACTTC

V gene: TRBV29-1
D gene: .
CDR3 length: 11
J gene: TRBJ1-2
clone size: .
CDR3 protein: CSVGGNYGYTF
CDR3 DNA: TGCAGCGTGGGGGGGAACTATGGCTACACCTTC

V gene: TRBV6-6
D gene: .
CDR3 length: 14
J gene: TRBJ1-3
clone size: .
CDR3 protein: CASSPRTAGNTIYF
CDR3 DNA: TGTGCCAGCAGTCCGCGGACAGCCGGAAACACCATATATTTT

V gene: TRBV9
D gene: .
CDR3 length: 13
J gene: TRBJ2-1
clone size: few
CDR3 protein: CASSVGQNNEQFF
CDR3 DNA: TGTGCCAGCAGCGTAGGGCAGAACAATGAGCAGTTCTTC

V gene: TRBV15
D gene: .
CDR3 length: 14
J gene: TRBJ2-7
clone size: once
CDR3 protein: CATSRALTDHEQYF
CDR3 DNA: TGTGCCACCAGCAGAGCACTTACAGACCACGAGCAGTACTTC

V gene: TRBV5-5
D gene: .
CDR3 length: 15
J gene: TRBJ2-1
clone size: .
CDR3 protein: CASSPGGGYHNEQFF
CDR3 DNA: TGTGCCAGCAGCCCTGGTGGCGGATACCACAATGAGCAGTTCTTC

V gene: TRBV6-5
D gene: TRBD1
CDR3 length: 14
J gene: TRBJ1-2
clone size: .
CDR3 protein: CASSPRTGGNGYTF
CDR3 DNA: TGTGCCAGCAGTCCCCGGACAGGGGGTAATGGCTACACCTTC

V gene: TRBV5-5
D gene: TRBD2
CDR3 length: 15
J gene: TRBJ2-5
clone size: .
CDR3 protein: CASSNLAGTQETQYF
CDR3 DNA: TGTGCCAGCAGCAACCTAGCGGGGACCCAAGAGACCCAGTACTTC

V gene: TRBV7-9
D gene: .
CDR3 length: 15
J gene: TRBJ2-2
clone size: .
CDR3 protein: CASSLVSRNTGELFF
CDR3 DNA: TGTGCCAGCAGCTTAGTTTCTAGGAACACCGGGGAGCTGTTTTTT

V gene: TRBV19
D gene: TRBD2
CDR3 length: 15
J gene: TRBJ2-1
clone size: .
CDR3 protein: CASSTSSGGPNEQFF
CDR3 DNA: TGTGCCAGTAGTACCTCTAGCGGGGGGCCAAATGAGCAGTTCTTC

V gene: TRBV25-1
D gene: .
CDR3 length: 15
J gene: TRBJ2-3
clone size: .
CDR3 protein: CASMAGKHSTDTQYF
CDR3 DNA: TGTGCCAGCATGGCAGGGAAACATAGCACAGATACGCAGTATTTT

V gene: TRBV7-2
D gene: TRBD2
CDR3 length: 15
J gene: TRBJ2-5
clone size: .
CDR3 protein: CASSLAGGEGKTQYF
CDR3 DNA: TGTGCCAGCAGCTTAGCCGGAGGGGAGGGGAAAACCCAGTACTTC

V gene: TRBV19
D gene: TRBD1
CDR3 length: 15
J gene: TRBJ2-7
clone size: .
CDR3 protein: CASSIGTGLRNEQYF
CDR3 DNA: TGTGCCAGTAGTATTGGGACAGGCTTGAGGAACGAGCAGTACTTC

V gene: TRBV5-1
D gene: .
CDR3 length: 16
J gene: TRBJ2-3
clone size: .
CDR3 protein: CASSAGAGHRTDTQYF
CDR3 DNA: TGCGCCAGCAGCGCGGGGGCAGGGCACCGCACAGATACGCAGTATTTT

V gene: TRBV5-1
D gene: TRBD1
CDR3 length: 14
J gene: TRBJ2-3
clone size: .
CDR3 protein: CASSRQGETDTQYF
CDR3 DNA: TGCGCCAGCAGCCGACAGGGGGAGACAGATACGCAGTATTTT

V gene: TRBV7-8
D gene: TRBD2
CDR3 length: 16
J gene: TRBJ2-2
clone size: .
CDR3 protein: CASSLESGVLAGELFF
CDR3 DNA: TGTGCCAGCAGCTTAGAGAGCGGGGTCCTCGCCGGGGAGCTGTTTTTT

V gene: TRBV2
D gene: TRBD1
CDR3 length: 15
J gene: TRBJ2-7
clone size: .
CDR3 protein: CASSTGTGALKEQYF
CDR3 DNA: TGTGCCAGCAGTACCGGGACAGGGGCTCTGAAAGAGCAGTACTTC

V gene: TRBV4-2
D gene: TRBD1
CDR3 length: 17
J gene: TRBJ1-3
clone size: few
CDR3 protein: CASSQRPTGDGGNTIYF
CDR3 DNA: TGTGCCAGCAGCCAACGACCGACAGGGGACGGTGGAAACACCATATATTTT

V gene: TRBV11-2
D gene: TRBD2
CDR3 length: 16
J gene: TRBJ2-2
clone size: .
CDR3 protein: CASRPPLAGGAGELFF
CDR3 DNA: TGTGCCAGCAGGCCACCCTTAGCGGGGGGTGCCGGGGAGCTGTTTTTT

V gene: TRBV3-1/TRBV3-2
D gene: .
CDR3 length: 15
J gene: TRBJ1-2
clone size: .
CDR3 protein: CASSQGDTGDYGYTF
CDR3 DNA: TGTGCCAGCAGCCAAGGGGATACGGGAGACTATGGCTACACCTTC

V gene: TRBV3-1/TRBV3-2
D gene: .
CDR3 length: 12
J gene: TRBJ1-1
clone size: .
CDR3 protein: CASSPTYGEAFF
CDR3 DNA: TGTGCCAGCAGCCCCACGTACGGTGAAGCTTTCTTT

V gene: TRBV12-5
D gene: TRBD1
CDR3 length: 14
J gene: TRBJ2-7
clone size: .
CDR3 protein: CASGLGGTGDEQYF
CDR3 DNA: TGTGCTAGTGGTTTGGGGGGGACAGGGGACGAGCAGTACTTC

V gene: TRBV11-2
D gene: .
CDR3 length: 15
J gene: TRBJ2-6
clone size: .
CDR3 protein: CASSLTRAGANVLTF
CDR3 DNA: TGTGCCAGCAGCCTAACTAGGGCGGGGGCCAACGTCCTGACTTTC

V gene: TRBV2
D gene: TRBD1
CDR3 length: 15
J gene: TRBJ2-2
clone size: once
CDR3 protein: CASSLDRGGTGELFF
CDR3 DNA: TGTGCCAGCAGCCTTGACAGGGGAGGCACCGGGGAGCTGTTTTTT

V gene: TRBV21-1
D gene: .
CDR3 length: 13
J gene: TRBJ2-5
clone size: .
CDR3 protein: CASSKFGPGTQYF
CDR3 DNA: .

V gene: TRBV18
D gene: .
CDR3 length: 13
J gene: TRBJ1-1
clone size: .
CDR3 protein: CASSPTLDTEAFF
CDR3 DNA: TGTGCCAGCTCACCAACTCTGGACACTGAAGCTTTCTTT